This section outlines one T cell receptor (beta chain) sequence together with its context. This entry belongs to a study of blood T cell repertoires in COVID-19. Study-level background: Whether acute or convalescent, the COVID-19 samples came from the United States, Italy and Spain. From T cells, B-cell-depleted T cells, or PBMCs came the material, which was cDNA or gDNA.

V was clipped by 5 bases and J by 1 base; unmatched bases: 3. This CDR3 has 15 amino acids. Germline V gene sequence: CDR1 WNHNN, CDR2 SYGVQD (reference sequence). Per the original data handling: Reference gene primer amplification yielded estimated nucleated cell counts. Assay used: immunoSEQ multiplex PCR; TCRdb lists only in-frame clones, some missing. The V and J calls and clone size were taken over from that table, and D and trimming were inferred from the DNA. The data hold over 150,000 clones, with roughly 94% observed a single time. The TCR was taken from a man between 25 and 39 years old with COVID-19, enrolled during active disease. This chain joins TRBV10-1 and TRBJ1-4; 8 bases match TRBD1. Material for sequencing was peripheral blood. This chain's CDR3 is CASSQGAVTNEKLFF. The DNA for the CDR3 is TGCGCCAGCAGTCAGGGGGCAGTAACTAATGAAAAACTGTTTTTT.